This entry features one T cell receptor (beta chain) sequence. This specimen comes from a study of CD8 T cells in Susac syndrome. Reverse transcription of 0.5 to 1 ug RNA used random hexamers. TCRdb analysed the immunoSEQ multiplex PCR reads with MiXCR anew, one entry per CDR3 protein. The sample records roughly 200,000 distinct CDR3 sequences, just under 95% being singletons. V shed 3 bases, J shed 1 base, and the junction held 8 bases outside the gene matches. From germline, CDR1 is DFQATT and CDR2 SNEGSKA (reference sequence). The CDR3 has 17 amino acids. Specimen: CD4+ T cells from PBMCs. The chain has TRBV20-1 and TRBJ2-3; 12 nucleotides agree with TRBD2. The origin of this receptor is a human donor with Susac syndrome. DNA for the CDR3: TGCAGTGCTAGGACTAGCGGGAGCCCACATGGCACAGATACGCAGTATTTT. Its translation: CSARTSGSPHGTDTQYF.